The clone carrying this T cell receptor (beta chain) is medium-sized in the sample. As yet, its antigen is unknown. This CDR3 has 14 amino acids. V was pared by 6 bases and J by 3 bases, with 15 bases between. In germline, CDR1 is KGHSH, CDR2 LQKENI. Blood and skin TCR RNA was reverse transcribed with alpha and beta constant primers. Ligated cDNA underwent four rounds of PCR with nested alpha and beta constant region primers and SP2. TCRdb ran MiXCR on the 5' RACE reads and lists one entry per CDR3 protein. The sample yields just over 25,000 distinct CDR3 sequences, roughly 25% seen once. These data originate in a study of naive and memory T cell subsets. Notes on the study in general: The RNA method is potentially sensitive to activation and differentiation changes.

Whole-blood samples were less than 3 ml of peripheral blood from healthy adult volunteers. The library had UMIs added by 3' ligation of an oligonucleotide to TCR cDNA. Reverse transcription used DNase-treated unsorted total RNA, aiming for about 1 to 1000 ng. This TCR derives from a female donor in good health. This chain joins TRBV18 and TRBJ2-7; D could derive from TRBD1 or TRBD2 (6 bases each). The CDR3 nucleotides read TGTGCCAGCTCCGAGGGAGGACAGCTCTACGAGCAGTACTTC. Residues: CASSEGGQLYEQYF.